The next 15 T cell receptor beta chains were all read from a single sample in a study of shared clonotypes between healthy human individuals. Clones were read by immunoSEQ multiplex PCR, and TCRdb kept only the in-frame ones, dropping some. The sample yields hundreds of thousands of clones, approximately 96% seen once. Positive CCR7 selection of CD45RO-negative cells yielded the naive CD8 cells, and terminally differentiated effector memory CD45RA+ cells were excluded. The sequenced material came from naive CD8+ T cells sorted from blood. The receptors were sampled from a woman aged 30 to 39 in good health.

The CDR3 here is CASSPKDRVAYEQYF. The CDR3 bases are TGTGCCAGCAGCCCGAAGGACAGGGTGGCGTACGAGCAGTACTTC. The chain carries TRBV14 and TRBJ2-7, with 8 bases identical to TRBD1. Germline lookup yields CDR1 SGHDN and CDR2 FVKESK. V dropped 4 bases and J dropped 4; count of bases not matched to a gene: 9. This CDR3 region has 15 residues.

This sequence joins TRBV2 and TRBJ2-7; D uncertain. Germline V lookup: CDR1 SNHLY, CDR2 FYNNEI. CDR3 size: 14 residues. V dropped 4 bases and J dropped 0 bases, with 10 bases sitting between them. In nucleotides, the CDR3 is TGTGCCAGCAGTGGTCGGGTAGACTCCTACGAGCAGTACTTC. Protein product: CASSGRVDSYEQYF.

The gene calls are TRBV14 and TRBJ2-1, with TRBD1 as a possible D gene (6 bases). The CDR3 is 12 amino acids. Germline V gene lookup returns CDR1 SGHDN and CDR2 FVKESK. V was shortened by 4 bases and J by 9 bases, with 10 bases between the two germline ends. The CDR3 DNA is TGTGCCAGCAGCCCAACAGGGTTTGAGCAGTTCTTC. The encoded protein is CASSPTGFEQFF.

The gene calls are TRBV25-1 and TRBJ2-3; TRBD2 matches 11 bases. This CDR3 has 17 residues. V lost 6 bases and J lost 1; bases outside the gene matches: 9. Germline V gene sequence: CDR1 MGHDK, CDR2 SYGVNS. The CDR3 bases are TGTGCCAGCAGCGACTATTTTAGCGGGAGGGGCACAGATACGCAGTATTTT. Amino acid sequence: CASSDYFSGRGTDTQYF.

This chain links TRBV29-1 with TRBJ1-1, with a tentative D call TRBD1 (6 bases). This CDR3 has 11 amino acids. Germline assignment: CDR1 SQVTM and CDR2 ANQGSEA. V gave up 6 bases and J gave up 12 bases, with 17 bases separating them. CDR3 bases: TGCAGCGTCGCTGGGGGCGTGAGGTCTTTCTTT. Translation gives CSVAGGVRSFF. Complete variable domain (other parts from reference TRBV29-1 and TRBJ1-1): SAVISQKPSRDICQRGTSLTIQCQVDSQVTMMFWYRQQPGQSLTLIATANQGSEATYESGFVIDKFPISRPNLTFSTLTVSNMSPEDSSIYLCSVAGGVRSFFGQGTRLTVV.

The genes are TRBV15 and TRBJ2-7; the match to TRBD2 covers 7 bases. The CDR3 covers 16 residues. CDR1 and CDR2 (germline): LNHNV, YYDKDF (reference sequence). With 0 bases clipped from V and 0 bases from J, the junction kept 5 bases outside the gene matches. The CDR3 nucleotides read TGTGCCACCAGCAGAGATCCTAGCGGTTACTCCTACGAGCAGTACTTC. Its protein is CATSRDPSGYSYEQYF.

The rearrangement joins TRBV27 to TRBJ2-7; D remains unclear. The CDR3 covers 13 residues. In germline, CDR1 is MNHEY, CDR2 SMNVEV (reference sequence). V was cut by 3 bases and J by 7 bases, with 13 bases left in between. CDR3 sequence (DNA): TGTGCCAGCAGTTTTCCCCCTCCCCGGGAGCAGTACTTC. This translates into CASSFPPPREQYF.

The chain has TRBV19 and TRBJ2-7; D not certain. This CDR3 is 16 amino acids long. Trimming cost V 5 bases and J 5 bases, with 22 bases left between them. Germline assignment: CDR1 LNHDA and CDR2 SQIVND (reference sequence). The CDR3 here is CASSSFPDESKNEQYF. CDR3 DNA: TGTGCCAGTAGTTCCTTCCCGGACGAGTCCAAGAACGAGCAGTACTTC.

V usage is TRBV27 and J usage is TRBJ1-2; D gene unclear. V was clipped by 2 bases and J by 4 bases, with 14 bases between them. Germline V lookup: CDR1 MNHEY, CDR2 SMNVEV (reference sequence). The CDR3 totals 15 residues. CDR3 protein: CASSLIGSIPYGYTF. CDR3 coding DNA: TGTGCCAGCAGTTTAATCGGGTCCATTCCCTATGGCTACACCTTC.

The V gene is TRBV5-6, the J gene TRBJ2-7, with TRBD2 matching 11 bases. With V trimmed by 2 bases and J by 3 bases, 13 bases remained unmatched. Germline V CDR1 and CDR2: SGHDT, YYEEEE. The CDR3 sequence is 18 residues long. The CDR3 loop reads CASSFSTSGSVLGYEQYF. The CDR3 bases are TGTGCCAGCAGCTTCTCCACTAGCGGGAGCGTTTTGGGCTACGAGCAGTACTTC.

This rearrangement joins TRBV28 to TRBJ2-7; 7 bases fit TRBD2. CDR3 length: 16 amino acids. Germline trimming cut 4 bases from V and 5 bases from J; bases unmatched to any gene: 14. Germline-derived CDR1 and CDR2 are MDHEN and SYDVKM. In DNA form, the CDR3 reads TGTGCCAGCAGTTCCTTCGAGACTAGCCCTTCGGACGAGCAGTACTTC. Its translation: CASSSFETSPSDEQYF.

This chain links TRBV28 with TRBJ1-4, with a tentative D call TRBD1 (6 bases). V was pared by 6 bases and J by 3 bases, with 14 bases between. Germline CDR1 reads MDHEN; CDR2 reads SYDVKM. The CDR3 sequence is 15 residues long. The CDR3 reads CASRSQGLANEKLFF. CDR3 nucleotides: TGTGCCAGCAGATCACAGGGTTTGGCTAATGAAAAACTGTTTTTT.

V is TRBV4-2 and J is TRBJ2-1; TRBD2 matches at 8 bases. After removal of 4 bases from V and 3 bases from J, the junction contained 2 bases not matched to a gene. Germline-derived CDR1 and CDR2 are LGHNA and YNFKEQ. The CDR3 sequence is 14 residues long. The CDR3 DNA follows: TGTGCCAGCAGCCGGCTAGCGGGCTACAATGAGCAGTTCTTC. Amino acid sequence: CASSRLAGYNEQFF.

This rearrangement joins TRBV28 to TRBJ2-7; D not certain. CDR3 length equals 13 residues. Germline V gene sequence: CDR1 MDHEN, CDR2 SYDVKM. Trimming stripped 6 bases from V and 6 bases from J, with 15 bases between. As DNA, the CDR3 is TGTGCCAGCAGCCACGGTATGGTCCTCGAGCAGTACTTC. Translation: CASSHGMVLEQYF.

The chain uses TRBV5-4 and TRBJ2-5; TRBD2 agrees at 8 bases. The V gene's germline CDR1 is SGHNT and CDR2 YYREEE (reference sequence). The CDR3 is made up of 16 amino acids. J lost 0 bases, V lost 0 bases, and 4 bases had no gene match. The CDR3 region has the DNA TGTGCCAGCAGCTTGGCCCTAGCGGGTTACCAAGAGACCCAGTACTTC. As protein: CASSLALAGYQETQYF.